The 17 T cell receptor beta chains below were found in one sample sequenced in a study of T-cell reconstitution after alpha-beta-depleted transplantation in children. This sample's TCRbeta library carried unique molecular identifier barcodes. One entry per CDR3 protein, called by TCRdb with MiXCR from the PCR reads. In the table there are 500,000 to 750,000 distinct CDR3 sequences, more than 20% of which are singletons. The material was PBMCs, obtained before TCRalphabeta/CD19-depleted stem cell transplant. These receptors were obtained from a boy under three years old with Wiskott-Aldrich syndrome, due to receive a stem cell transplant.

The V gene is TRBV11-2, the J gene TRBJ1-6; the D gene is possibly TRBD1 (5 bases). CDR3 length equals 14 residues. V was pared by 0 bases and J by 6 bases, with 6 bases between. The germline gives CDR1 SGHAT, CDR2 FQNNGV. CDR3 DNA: TGTGCCAGCAGCTTAGAGACAGCTAATTCACCCCTCCACTTT. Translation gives CASSLETANSPLHF.

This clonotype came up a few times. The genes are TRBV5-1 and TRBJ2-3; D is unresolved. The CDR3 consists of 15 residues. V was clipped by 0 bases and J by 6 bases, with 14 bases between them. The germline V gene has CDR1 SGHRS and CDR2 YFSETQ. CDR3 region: CASSLATPFEDTQYF. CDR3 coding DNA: TGCGCCAGCAGCTTGGCGACCCCCTTCGAGGATACGCAGTATTTT.

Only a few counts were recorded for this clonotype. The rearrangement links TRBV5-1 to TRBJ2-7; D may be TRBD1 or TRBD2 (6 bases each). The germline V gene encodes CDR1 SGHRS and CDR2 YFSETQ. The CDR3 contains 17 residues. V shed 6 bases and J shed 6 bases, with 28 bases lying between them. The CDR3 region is CASTPGAGYVVGPEQYF. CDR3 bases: TGCGCCAGCACCCCGGGGGCGGGTTACGTTGTCGGTCCCGAGCAGTACTTC.

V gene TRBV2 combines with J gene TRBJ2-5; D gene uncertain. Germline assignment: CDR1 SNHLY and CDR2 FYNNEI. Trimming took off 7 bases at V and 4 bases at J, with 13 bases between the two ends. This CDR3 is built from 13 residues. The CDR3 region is CASTLLVGETQYF. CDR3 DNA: TGTGCCAGCACCCTACTCGTCGGAGAGACCCAGTACTTC.

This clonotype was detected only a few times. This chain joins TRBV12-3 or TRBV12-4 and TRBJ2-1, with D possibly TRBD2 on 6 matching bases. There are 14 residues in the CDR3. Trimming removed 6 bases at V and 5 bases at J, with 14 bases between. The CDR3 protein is CASSRRLDNNEQFF. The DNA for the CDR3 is TGTGCCAGCAGCAGGAGACTAGACAACAATGAGCAGTTCTTC.

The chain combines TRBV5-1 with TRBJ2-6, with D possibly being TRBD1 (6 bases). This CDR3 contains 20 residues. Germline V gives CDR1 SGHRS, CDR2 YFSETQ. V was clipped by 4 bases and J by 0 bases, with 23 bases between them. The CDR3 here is CASSRTGSLTYSSGANVLTF. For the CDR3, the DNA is TGCGCCAGCAGCCGAACAGGGTCCTTAACCTACAGCTCTGGGGCCAACGTCCTGACTTTC.

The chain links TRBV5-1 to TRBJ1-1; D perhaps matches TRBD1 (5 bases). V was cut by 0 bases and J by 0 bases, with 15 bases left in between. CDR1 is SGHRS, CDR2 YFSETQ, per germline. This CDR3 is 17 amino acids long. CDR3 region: CASSLAWGFGLNTEAFF. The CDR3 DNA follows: TGCGCCAGCAGCTTGGCCTGGGGGTTCGGGCTGAACACTGAAGCTTTCTTT. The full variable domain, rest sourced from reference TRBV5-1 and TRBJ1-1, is KAGVTQTPRYLIKTRGQQVTLSCSPISGHRSVSWYQQTPGQGLQFLFEYFSETQRNKGNFPGRFSGRQFSNSRSEMNVSTLELGDSALYLCASSLAWGFGLNTEAFFGQGTRLTVV.

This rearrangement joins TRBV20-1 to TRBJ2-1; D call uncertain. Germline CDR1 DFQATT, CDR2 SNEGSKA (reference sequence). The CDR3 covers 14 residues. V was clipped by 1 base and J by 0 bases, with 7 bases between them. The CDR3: CSARAKSSYNEQFF. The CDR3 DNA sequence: TGCAGTGCTAGAGCAAAGAGCTCCTACAATGAGCAGTTCTTC.

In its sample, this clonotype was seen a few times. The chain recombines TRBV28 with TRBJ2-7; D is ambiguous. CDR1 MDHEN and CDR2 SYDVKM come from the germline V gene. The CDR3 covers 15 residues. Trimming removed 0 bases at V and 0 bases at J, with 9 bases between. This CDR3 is CASSLWAVPSYEQYF. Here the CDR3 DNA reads TGTGCCAGCAGTTTATGGGCGGTACCCTCCTACGAGCAGTACTTC. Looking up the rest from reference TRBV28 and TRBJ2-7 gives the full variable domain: DVKVTQSSRYLVKRTGEKVFLECVQDMDHENMFWYRQDPGLGLRLIYFSYDVKMKEKGDIPEGYSVSREKKERFSLILESASTNQTSMYLCASSLWAVPSYEQYFGPGTRLTVT.

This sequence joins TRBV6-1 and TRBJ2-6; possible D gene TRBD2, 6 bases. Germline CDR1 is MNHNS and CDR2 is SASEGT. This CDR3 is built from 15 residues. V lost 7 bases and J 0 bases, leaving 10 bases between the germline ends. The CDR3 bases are TGTGCCAGCACCGCGGGGCTCTCTGGGGCCAACGTCCTGACTTTC. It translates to CASTAGLSGANVLTF.

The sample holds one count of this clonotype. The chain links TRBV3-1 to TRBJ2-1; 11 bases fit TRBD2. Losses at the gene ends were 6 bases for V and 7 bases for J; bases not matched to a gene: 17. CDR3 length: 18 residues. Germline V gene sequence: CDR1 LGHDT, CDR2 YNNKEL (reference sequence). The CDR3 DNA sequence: TGTGCCAGCAGTTTAAGTGGAAGGATAGCGGGAGGGGAAAATGAGCAGTTCTTC. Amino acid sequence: CASSLSGRIAGGENEQFF.

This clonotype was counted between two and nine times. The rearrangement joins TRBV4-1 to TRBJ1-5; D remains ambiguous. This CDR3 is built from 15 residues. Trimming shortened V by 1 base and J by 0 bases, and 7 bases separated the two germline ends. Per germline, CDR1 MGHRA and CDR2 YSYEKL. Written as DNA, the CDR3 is TGCGCCAGCAGCCAAGGGGCAGATAGCAATCAGCCCCAGCATTTT. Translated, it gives CASSQGADSNQPQHF.

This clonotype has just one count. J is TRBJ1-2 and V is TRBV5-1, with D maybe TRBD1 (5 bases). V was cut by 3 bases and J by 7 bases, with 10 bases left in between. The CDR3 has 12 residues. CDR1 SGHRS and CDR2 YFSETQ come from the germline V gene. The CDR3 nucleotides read TGCGCCAGCAGCTCCTTCAGGGCTGGCTACACCTTC. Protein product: CASSSFRAGYTF.

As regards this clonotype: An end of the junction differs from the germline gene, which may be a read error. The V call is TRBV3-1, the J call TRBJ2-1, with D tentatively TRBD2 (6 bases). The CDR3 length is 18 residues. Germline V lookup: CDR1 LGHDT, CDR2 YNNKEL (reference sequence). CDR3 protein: CASSQDALLEGWNNEEFF. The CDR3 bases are TGTGCCAGCAGCCAAGATGCCCTTTTGGAGGGATGGAACAATGAGGAGTTCTTC.

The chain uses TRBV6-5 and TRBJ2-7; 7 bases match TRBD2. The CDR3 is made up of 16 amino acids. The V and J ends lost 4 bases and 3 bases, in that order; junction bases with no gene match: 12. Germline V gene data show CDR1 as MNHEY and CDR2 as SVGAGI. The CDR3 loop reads CASSWGRLAMGYEQYF. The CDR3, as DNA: TGTGCCAGCAGTTGGGGAAGACTAGCAATGGGCTACGAGCAGTACTTC.

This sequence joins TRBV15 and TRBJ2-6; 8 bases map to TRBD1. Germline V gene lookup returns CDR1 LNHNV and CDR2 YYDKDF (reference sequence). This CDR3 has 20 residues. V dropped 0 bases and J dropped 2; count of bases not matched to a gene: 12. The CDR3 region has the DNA TGTGCCACCAGCAGAGAGTTCGGGCAGGGGGCGTGGGCTGGGGCCAACGTCCTGACTTTC. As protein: CATSREFGQGAWAGANVLTF.

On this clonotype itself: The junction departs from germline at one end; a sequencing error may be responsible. The CDR3 DNA reads as TGTGCCAGCAGCCTAGATGTAATGGCGGCCAGTTTCATCTCCTACAATGAGCAGTTCTTC. Its translation: CASSLDVMAASFISYNEQFF. This rearrangement joins TRBV11-2 to TRBJ2-1, with unresolved D. Germline values: CDR1 SGHAT, CDR2 FQNNGV. CDR3 length: 20 residues.